One and the same sample provided the 13 T cell receptor beta chains below, sequenced in a study of blood T cell repertoires in COVID-19. Assay used: immunoSEQ multiplex PCR; TCRdb lists only in-frame clones, some missing. Of 90,000 to 150,000 clones detected, roughly 89% appear once; the ten largest clones hold 2% to 2.5%. Sample: peripheral blood. The source is a woman aged 45-59 years with acute or convalescent COVID-19.

The table lists this clone with a count of one. V and J are TRBV5-1 and TRBJ2-1; D is uncertain. CDR3 length: 12 residues. Looked up from germline, CDR1 is SGHRS and CDR2 is YFSETQ. The ends were cut back, 3 bases at V and 5 bases at J, with 6 bases in the middle. CDR3 nucleotide sequence: TGCGCCAGCAGCTGGCTCAACAATGAGCAGTTCTTC. This translates into CASSWLNNEQFF.

The V and J genes are TRBV7-9 and TRBJ1-1; 8 bases fit TRBD1. The junction had 15 bases not matched to a gene; V was cut back by 5 bases and J by 4 bases. CDR1 is SEHNR and CDR2 is FQNEAQ in the germline V gene (reference sequence). This CDR3 comprises 17 residues. CDR3: CASSEDREVFSGTEAFF. In nucleotides, the CDR3 is TGTGCCAGCAGCGAGGACAGGGAGGTTTTTTCGGGCACTGAAGCTTTCTTT.

The CDR3: CASRTGNTEAFF. Here the CDR3 DNA reads TGTGCCAGCAGGACAGGGAACACTGAAGCTTTCTTT. This chain connects TRBV28 to TRBJ1-1; TRBD1 is a possible D gene (6 bases). Trimming removed 6 bases at V and 1 base at J, with 6 bases between. Germline V gives CDR1 MDHEN, CDR2 SYDVKM. This CDR3 region has 12 residues. The variable domain in full, with the rest retrieved from reference TRBV28 and TRBJ1-1, is DVKVTQSSRYLVKRTGEKVFLECVQDMDHENMFWYRQDPGLGLRLIYFSYDVKMKEKGDIPEGYSVSREKKERFSLILESASTNQTSMYLCASRTGNTEAFFGQGTRLTVV.

This clone was counted between two and nine times. The rearrangement links TRBV6-6 to TRBJ1-5; D ambiguous. Germline loops: CDR1 MNHNY, CDR2 SVGAGI (reference sequence). This CDR3 contains 15 residues. The V end lost 6 bases, the J end lost 1 base, and 13 bases lay between the germline ends. CDR3 region: CASRRLEGSNQPQHF. As DNA, the CDR3 is TGTGCCAGCAGAAGGTTGGAGGGCAGCAATCAGCCCCAGCATTTT.

This clone was seen just once. This chain links TRBV10-3 with TRBJ1-2; a possible D gene is TRBD1 (5 bases). The V end lost 7 bases, the J end lost 2 bases, and 11 bases lay between the germline ends. The length of the CDR3 is 13 residues. Germline V gene lookup returns CDR1 ENHRY and CDR2 SYGVKD. The CDR3 is CAIKGPGNYGYTF. The DNA of the CDR3 is TGTGCCATCAAAGGGCCAGGGAACTATGGCTACACCTTC.

The genes are TRBV19 and TRBJ2-2, with a possible D match to TRBD1 (6 bases). Germline values: CDR1 LNHDA, CDR2 SQIVND (reference sequence). This CDR3 has 15 amino acids. The V gene lost 4 bases and the J gene lost 6 bases, with 15 bases spanning the gap. The chain's CDR3 is CASSRRTDIAGELFF. The CDR3, as DNA: TGTGCCAGTAGTAGGCGGACAGACATCGCCGGGGAGCTGTTTTTT.

This clone has only one observation. The chain employs TRBV19 and TRBJ1-3; weak D call: TRBD1 (5 bases). Looked up from germline, CDR1 is LNHDA and CDR2 is SQIVND (reference sequence). CDR3 length: 15 residues. V lost 4 bases to trimming and J lost 2 bases, with 12 bases between them. CDR3 amino acids: CASSKTGRTGNTIYF. CDR3 coding DNA: TGTGCCAGTAGTAAAACAGGTCGAACTGGAAACACCATATATTTT.

The chain links TRBV7-2 to TRBJ2-7; the D is unclear. Germline V gives CDR1 SGHTA, CDR2 FQGNSA. CDR3 length: 12 residues. V gave up 5 bases and J gave up 7 bases, with 12 bases separating them. DNA of the CDR3: TGTGCCAGCAGCCTCGACCGACTTGAGCAGTACTTC. Translation gives CASSLDRLEQYF.

This chain connects TRBV6-5 to TRBJ2-7; D gene uncertain. V lost 7 bases and J lost 5, with 15 bases in between. This CDR3 comprises 13 residues. CDR1 is MNHEY and CDR2 is SVGAGI in the germline V gene. The CDR3 reads CASTTTLKDEQYF. In nucleotides, the CDR3 is TGTGCCAGCACCACGACATTAAAGGACGAGCAGTACTTC.

For the CDR3, the DNA is TGTGCCAGCACTCCAGGGAGCGGGAGGCGAGAGACCCAGTACTTC. This gives the protein CASTPGSGRRETQYF. The chain joins TRBV2 to TRBJ2-5, with 9 bases matching TRBD2. The CDR3 has 15 residues. Unmatched junction bases numbered 10, after V lost 7 bases and J lost 4 bases. CDR1 and CDR2 from the germline V gene are SNHLY and FYNNEI.

The V gene is TRBV20-1, the J gene TRBJ2-5, with D perhaps matching TRBD1 (6 bases). Germline loops: CDR1 DFQATT, CDR2 SNEGSKA (reference sequence). The ends were cut back, 6 bases at V and 5 bases at J, with 10 bases in the middle. The CDR3 runs 11 residues. This CDR3 reads CSAKRGETQYF. CDR3 coding DNA: TGCAGTGCAAAGAGGGGGGAGACCCAGTACTTC.

The chain joins TRBV6-2 or TRBV6-3 to TRBJ2-7, with D possibly TRBD1 on 6 matching bases. The CDR3 is 14 amino acids. The germline gives CDR1 MNHEY, CDR2 SVGEGT. Trimming left V 0 bases short and J 4 bases short, with 10 bases between. DNA for the CDR3: TGTGCCAGCAGTTACTCGAGGGGGAATTACGAGCAGTACTTC. Protein sequence: CASSYSRGNYEQYF.

This rearrangement joins TRBV7-9 to TRBJ1-4; D gene ambiguous. V was pared by 7 bases and J by 4 bases, with 10 bases between. Germline-derived CDR1 and CDR2 are SEHNR and FQNEAQ (reference sequence). The CDR3 is 13 residues long. The DNA of the CDR3 is TGTGCCAGCATAGGAGGTTTTAATGAAAAACTGTTTTTT. Its protein is CASIGGFNEKLFF.